The present TCR beta chain was sequenced within a study of cytomegalovirus exposure and HLA in healthy donors. For this clone: Its target is not known.

A multiplex PCR was run with 60 Vbeta primers and 13 Jbeta primers. As processed by the authors: Some 12 million shared chains were among the approximately 87 million unique TCR beta chains that a later analysis counted. Only in-frame clones appear in the TCRdb table, and some are missing; sequencing was by immunoSEQ multiplex PCR. That table furnishes V, J and clone size, whereas the DNA furnished D and trimming. The repertoire holds about 160,000 clones, with around 75% as singletons. Findings and caveats of the study: Cytomegalovirus status was reportedly diagnosed by the classifier with high specificity and sensitivity. Cytomegalovirus association was listed for about 160 TCR beta chains. TCR association rates varied by HLA locus in a later analysis, with DRB1 highest and HLA-C lowest.

The specimen sequenced was PBMCs. The receptor was isolated from a female donor in good health and CMV-seronegative.

The CDR3 coding sequence is TGTGCCAGCAGTGAATCTGGGACAGGGAGAGGCGAGCAGTACTTC. Encoded protein: CASSESGTGRGEQYF. This sequence joins TRBV25-1 and TRBJ2-7, with 9 bases that match TRBD1. The CDR3 has 15 amino acids. J lost 6 bases, V lost 1 base, and 7 bases had no gene match. The germline V gene encodes CDR1 MGHDK and CDR2 SYGVNS.